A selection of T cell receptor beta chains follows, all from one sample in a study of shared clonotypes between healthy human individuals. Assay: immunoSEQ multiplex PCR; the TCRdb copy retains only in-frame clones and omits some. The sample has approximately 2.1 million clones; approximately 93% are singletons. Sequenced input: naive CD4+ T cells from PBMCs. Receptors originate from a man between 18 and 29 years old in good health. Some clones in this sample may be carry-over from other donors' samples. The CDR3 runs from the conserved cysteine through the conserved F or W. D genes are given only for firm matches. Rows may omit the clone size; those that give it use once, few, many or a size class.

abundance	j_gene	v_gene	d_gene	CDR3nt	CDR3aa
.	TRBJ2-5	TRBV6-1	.	TGTGCCAGCTCCCCCTTTACACTACAAGAGACCCAGTACTTC	CASSPFTLQETQYF
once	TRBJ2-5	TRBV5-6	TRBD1	TGTGCCAGCAGCGCAGGGACAGGGGGAGGGGAGACCCAGTACTTC	CASSAGTGGGETQYF
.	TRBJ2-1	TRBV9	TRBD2	TGTGCCAGCAGCGTAGGTGGACTAGCGGGCAATGAGCAGTTCTTC	CASSVGGLAGNEQFF
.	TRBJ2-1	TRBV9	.	TGTGCCAGCAGCCCCCGTGGGGATATAGGTTCCAATGAGCAGTTCTTC	CASSPRGDIGSNEQFF
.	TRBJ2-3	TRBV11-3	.	TGTGCCAGCAGCTTAGCTGGGGGCGGAGATACGCAGTATTTT	CASSLAGGGDTQYF
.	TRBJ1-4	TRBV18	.	TGTGCCAGCTCACCACCGGGGGCAGGGATAAAACTGTTTTTT	CASSPPGAGIKLFF
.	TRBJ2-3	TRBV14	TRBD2	TGTGCCAGCAGCCCTGGACTAGCGGGACTATTCCCCACAGATACGCAGTATTTT	CASSPGLAGLFPTDTQYF
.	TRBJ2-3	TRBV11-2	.	TGTGCCAGCCGGCAGGTTAGCGGACATAGCACAGATACGCAGTATTTT	CASRQVSGHSTDTQYF
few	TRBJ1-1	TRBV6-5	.	TGTGCCAGCAGTTACTCCGACGGGGACACTGAAGCTTTCTTT	CASSYSDGDTEAFF
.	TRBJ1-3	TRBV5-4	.	TGTGCCAGCAGCTCAGACGGGAGCTCTAGAAACACCATATATTTT	CASSSDGSSRNTIYF
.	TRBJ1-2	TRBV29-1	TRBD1	TGCAGCGCCCGATCCGGACAGGGGTACTATGGCTACACCTTC	CSARSGQGYYGYTF
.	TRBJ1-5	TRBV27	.	TGTGCCAGCAGTTCCCACAGGGAGGTACATCAGCCCCAGCATTTT	CASSSHREVHQPQHF
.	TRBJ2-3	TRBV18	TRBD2	TGTGCCAGCTCACCACTAGCGGGAGGGCCAGATACGCAGTATTTT	CASSPLAGGPDTQYF
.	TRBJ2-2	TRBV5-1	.	TGCGCCAGCAGCACCGACAGACCCTCGAACACCGGGGAGCTGTTTTTT	CASSTDRPSNTGELFF
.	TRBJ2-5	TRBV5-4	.	TGTGCCAGCAGCTTACAACTAGGTCAAGAGACCCAGTACTTC	CASSLQLGQETQYF
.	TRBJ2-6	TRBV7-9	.	TGTGCCAGCAGCCCTCCGCGAGGGAGCGGGGCCAACGTCCTGACTTTC	CASSPPRGSGANVLTF
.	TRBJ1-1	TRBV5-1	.	TGCGCCAGCAGCCGGGAGGGCGGGCCCTGGAGCACTGAAGCTTTCTTT	CASSREGGPWSTEAFF
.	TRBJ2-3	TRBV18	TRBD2	TGTGCCAGCTCACCAATTGGACTAGCGGGAGTAACAGATACGCAGTATTTT	CASSPIGLAGVTDTQYF
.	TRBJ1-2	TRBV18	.	TGTGCCAGCTCACCAACAAGGGAAACTAACTATGGCTACACCTTC	CASSPTRETNYGYTF
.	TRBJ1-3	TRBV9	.	TGTGCCAGCAGCACTCGGACCCAGGGAAACACCATATATTTT	CASSTRTQGNTIYF
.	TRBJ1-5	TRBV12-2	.	TGTGCAAGTCGCTTAGTCTCAGGGGGGGACATATCACCTCAGCCCCAGCATTTT	CASRLVSGGDISPQPQHF
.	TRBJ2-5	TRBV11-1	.	TGTGCCAGCAGCCTCGGACGTACGCAAGAGACCCAGTACTTC	CASSLGRTQETQYF
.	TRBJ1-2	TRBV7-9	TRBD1	TGTGCCAGCTTAGGGACAGCTAACGTTGGCTACACCTTC	CASLGTANVGYTF
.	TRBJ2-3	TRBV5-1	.	TGCGCCAGCAGCCTCCAAAGGGATACAGATACGCAGTATTTT	CASSLQRDTDTQYF
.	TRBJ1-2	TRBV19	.	TGTGCCAGTAGTCTCCAAGCCTCGAAGGGTAACTATGGCTACACCTTC	CASSLQASKGNYGYTF
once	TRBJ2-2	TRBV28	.	TGTGCCTCCAGGGGGGACAGGAACACCGGGGAGCTGTTTTTT	CASRGDRNTGELFF
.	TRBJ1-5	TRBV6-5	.	TGTGCCAGCAGCTATGGGGGCGGCCAGCCCCAGCATTTT	CASSYGGGQPQHF
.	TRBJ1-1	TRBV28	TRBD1	TGTGCCAGCAGTTGGGGGACAGGGCTGAACACTGAAGCTTTCTTT	CASSWGTGLNTEAFF
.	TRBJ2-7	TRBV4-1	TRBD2	TGCGCCAGCAGCCAACCCCGGGAGGCCCTCGGCGGCGAGCAGTACTTC	CASSQPREALGGEQYF
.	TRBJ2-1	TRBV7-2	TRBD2	TGTGCCAGCAGCCTCTTCCTAGCGGGAGGTCCCTCGGGGGAGCAGTTCTTC	CASSLFLAGGPSGEQFF
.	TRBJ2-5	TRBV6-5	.	TGTGCCAGCAGCGCCTCTTTTCAGGGACCAGAGACCCAGTACTTC	CASSASFQGPETQYF
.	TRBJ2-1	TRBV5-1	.	TGCGCCAGCAGCGTATACCCTGAACCCTACAATGAGCAGTTCTTC	CASSVYPEPYNEQFF
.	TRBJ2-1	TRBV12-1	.	TGTGCCAGCAGCTTTGTGAGCTTCGGGACTAGCGGGAGACGAGGGCGGGCGGGTGAGCAGTTCTTC	CASSFVSFGTSGRRGRAGEQFF
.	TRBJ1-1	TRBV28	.	TGTGCCAGCAGGGAAAGGAACACTGAAGCTTTCTTT	CASRERNTEAFF
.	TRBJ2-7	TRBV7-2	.	TGTGCCAGCAGCTTAGGCGGGACGATCTCCTACGAGCAGTACTTC	CASSLGGTISYEQYF
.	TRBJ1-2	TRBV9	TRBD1	TGTGCCAGCAGCGCCCTGCGGACAGGGTACTATGGCTACACCTTC	CASSALRTGYYGYTF
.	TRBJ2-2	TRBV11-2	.	TGTGCCAGCAGCTTATGGGGGGCTAACACCGGGGAGCTGTTTTTT	CASSLWGANTGELFF
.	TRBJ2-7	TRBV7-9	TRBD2	TGTGCCAGCAGCTTGTCCACCGGGACTAGCGTGTTCTACGAGCAGTACTTC	CASSLSTGTSVFYEQYF
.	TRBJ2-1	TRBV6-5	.	TGTGCCAGCAGTTACTCGGGGGGTGTCGAGCAGTTCTTC	CASSYSGGVEQFF
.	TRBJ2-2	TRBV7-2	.	TGTGCCAGCAGCTTAAACGGTGGCGCGAACACCGGGGAGCTGTTTTTT	CASSLNGGANTGELFF
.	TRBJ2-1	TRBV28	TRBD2	TGTGCCAGCAGTTTGGGGGGAGGGCCATACAATGAGCAGTTCTTC	CASSLGGGPYNEQFF
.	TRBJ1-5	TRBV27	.	TGTGCCAGCAGGCCGCGTGCGGCAGGTAGAGACGATCAGCCCCAGCATTTT	CASRPRAAGRDDQPQHF
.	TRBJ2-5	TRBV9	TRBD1	TGTGCCAGCAGCGAGGGGACAGGGCCTCAAGAGACCCAGTACTTC	CASSEGTGPQETQYF
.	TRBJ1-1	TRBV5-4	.	TGTGCCATCATTACCGGGTTGAACAGGGAAGCTTTCTTT	CAIITGLNREAFF
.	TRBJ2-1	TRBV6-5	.	TGTGCCAGCAGTTCGACAGGATCAAGCTCCTACAATGAGCAGTTCTTC	CASSSTGSSSYNEQFF
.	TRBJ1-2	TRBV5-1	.	TGCGCCAGCAGCTCCGCAGCCGGGGATGGCTACACCTTC	CASSSAAGDGYTF
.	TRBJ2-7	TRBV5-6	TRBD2	TGTGCCAGCAGCTTGAGAGCGGGAGTTAACGAGCAGTACTTC	CASSLRAGVNEQYF
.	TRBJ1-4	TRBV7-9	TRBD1	TGTGCCAGCAGCTTACCCCTACAGGGGGCAGTTGAAAAACTGTTTTTT	CASSLPLQGAVEKLFF